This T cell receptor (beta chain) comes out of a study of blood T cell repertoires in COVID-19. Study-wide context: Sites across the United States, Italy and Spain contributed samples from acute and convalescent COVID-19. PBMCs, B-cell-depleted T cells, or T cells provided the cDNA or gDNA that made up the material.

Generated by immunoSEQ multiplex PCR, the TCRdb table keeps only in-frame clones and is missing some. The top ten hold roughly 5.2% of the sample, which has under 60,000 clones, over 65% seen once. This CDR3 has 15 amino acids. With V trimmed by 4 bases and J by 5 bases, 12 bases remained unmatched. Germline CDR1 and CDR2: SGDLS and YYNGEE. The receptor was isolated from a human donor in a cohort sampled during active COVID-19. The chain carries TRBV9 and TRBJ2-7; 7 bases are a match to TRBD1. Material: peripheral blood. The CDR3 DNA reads TGTGCCAGCAGCTCATCCAACCGGGACAGCAACGAGCAGTACTTC. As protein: CASSSSNRDSNEQYF.